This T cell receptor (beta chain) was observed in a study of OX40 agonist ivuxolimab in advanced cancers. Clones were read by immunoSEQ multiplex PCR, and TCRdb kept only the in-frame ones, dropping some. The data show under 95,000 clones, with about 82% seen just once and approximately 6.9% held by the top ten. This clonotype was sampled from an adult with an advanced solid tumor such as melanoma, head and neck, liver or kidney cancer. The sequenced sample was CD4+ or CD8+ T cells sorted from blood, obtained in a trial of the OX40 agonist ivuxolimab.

CDR3 sequence: CASSIELYGYTF. The CDR3 region has the DNA TGTGCCAGCAGCATAGAACTCTATGGCTACACCTTC. The J gene is TRBJ1-2, the V gene TRBV7-2, with no clear D. Trimming shortened V by 5 bases and J by 4 bases, and 8 bases separated the two germline ends. The CDR3 runs to 12 residues. Germline V gene lookup returns CDR1 SGHTA and CDR2 FQGNSA.